The 18 T cell receptor beta chains below were found in one sample sequenced in a study of cytomegalovirus exposure and HLA in healthy donors. Libraries were prepared by immunoSEQ multiplex PCR; TCRdb keeps only in-frame clonotypes and omits some of them. The table shows some 220,000 clones, with just over 90% occurring only once. The material sequenced was PBMCs. The receptor set was obtained from a woman aged 18-29 years in good health and CMV-seronegative.

This sequence joins TRBV5-8 and TRBJ1-1; no firm D call. V was cut by 2 bases and J by 4 bases, with 12 bases left in between. The germline V gene encodes CDR1 SGHTS and CDR2 YDEGEE. CDR3 size: 14 residues. The CDR3 bases are TGTGCCAGCAGCTTCCAGAAAGGGAGCACTGAAGCTTTCTTT. It specifies CASSFQKGSTEAFF. Together with reference TRBV5-8 and TRBJ1-1, the CDR3 gives the full variable domain: EAGVTQSPTHLIKTRGQQATLRCSPISGHTSVYWYQQALGLGLQFLLWYDEGEERNRGNFPPRFSGRQFPNYSSELNVNALELEDSALYLCASSFQKGSTEAFFGQGTRLTVV.

This clone was seen only a few times. The chain links TRBV12-5 to TRBJ2-1; TRBD1 is a possible D gene (6 bases). The CDR3 is made up of 16 amino acids. The V end lost 7 bases, the J end lost 0 bases, and 16 bases lay between the germline ends. From germline, CDR1 is LGHNT and CDR2 FRNRAP. The CDR3 DNA reads TGTGCTAGTGTCCCCTACGACAGGAGCTCCTACAATGAGCAGTTCTTC. Protein sequence: CASVPYDRSSYNEQFF.

The chain joins TRBV28 to TRBJ1-1, with TRBD1 as a possible D gene (6 bases). This CDR3 region has 14 residues. The germline V and J ends were trimmed by 6 bases and 3 bases, with 14 bases remaining between them. Germline V gene lookup returns CDR1 MDHEN and CDR2 SYDVKM. The CDR3 bases are TGTGCCAGCAGCCCGCGGGGGCGGGACACTGAAGCTTTCTTT. This gives the protein CASSPRGRDTEAFF.

The rearrangement joins TRBV5-4 to TRBJ1-2; 12 bases align to TRBD1. Germline CDR1 and CDR2: SGHNT and YYREEE (reference sequence). The length of the CDR3 is 15 residues. The trim removed 5 bases at V and 6 bases at J, leaving 8 bases unmatched. CDR3 residues: CASRLTGTGGDGYTF. The CDR3 DNA reads as TGTGCCAGCAGACTTACCGGGACAGGGGGCGATGGCTACACCTTC. Filled out from reference TRBV5-4 and TRBJ1-2, the complete variable domain reads ETGVTQSPTHLIKTRGQQVTLRCSSQSGHNTVSWYQQALGQGPQFIFQYYREEENGRGNFPPRFSGLQFPNYSSELNVNALELDDSALYLCASRLTGTGGDGYTFGSGTRLTVV.

The chain combines TRBV19 with TRBJ2-2; 8 bases fit TRBD1. J lost 8 bases, V lost 2 bases, and 4 bases had no gene match. This CDR3 region has 14 residues. Germline CDR1 is LNHDA and CDR2 is SQIVND (reference sequence). CDR3 in DNA: TGTGCCAGTAGTATACAGACAGGGGTGGGGGAGCTGTTTTTT. As protein: CASSIQTGVGELFF. Drawing the rest from reference TRBV19 and TRBJ2-2, the complete variable domain is DGGITQSPKYLFRKEGQNVTLSCEQNLNHDAMYWYRQDPGQGLRLIYYSQIVNDFQKGDIAEGYSVSREKKESFPLTVTSAQKNPTAFYLCASSIQTGVGELFFGEGSRLTVL.

The rearrangement uses TRBV28 and TRBJ2-4; weak D call: TRBD2 (7 bases). V was clipped by 3 bases and J by 12 bases, with 18 bases between them. The CDR3 consists of 14 residues. CDR1 is MDHEN, CDR2 SYDVKM, per germline. The chain's CDR3 is CASSFASRGGNQYF. The CDR3 coding sequence is TGTGCCAGCAGTTTCGCCTCGAGGGGGGGAAATCAGTACTTC. The full variable domain, completed using reference TRBV28 and TRBJ2-4, is DVKVTQSSRYLVKRTGEKVFLECVQDMDHENMFWYRQDPGLGLRLIYFSYDVKMKEKGDIPEGYSVSREKKERFSLILESASTNQTSMYLCASSFASRGGNQYFGAGTRLSVL.

This chain links TRBV7-9 with TRBJ2-7, with TRBD1 matching over 9 bases. Germline CDR1 is SEHNR and CDR2 is FQNEAQ (reference sequence). The V segment lost 5 bases and the J segment 6 bases; nucleotides outside the gene matches: 8. CDR3 length: 14 amino acids. CDR3 loop: CASSPGTGNVEQYF. The DNA of the CDR3 is TGTGCCAGCAGCCCGGGGACAGGGAATGTCGAGCAGTACTTC.

The CDR3 sequence is CASSEDSTDTQYF. Written as DNA, the CDR3 is TGTGCCAGCTCAGAGGATTCCACAGATACGCAGTATTTT. V is TRBV18 and J is TRBJ2-3, with D uncertain. The V gene's germline CDR1 is KGHSH and CDR2 LQKENI. V lost 5 bases, J lost 2 bases, and 8 bases lay in between. This CDR3 region has 13 residues.

This clone was found a few times. The chain recombines TRBV7-2 with TRBJ1-3; D gene uncertain. CDR1 and CDR2 from the germline V gene are SGHTA and FQGNSA. The CDR3 loop spans 13 amino acids. Trimming took 4 bases from V and 4 from J, leaving 8 bases between them. CDR3: CASSSLRGNTIYF. The CDR3 DNA reads TGTGCCAGCAGCTCCTTGAGGGGAAACACCATATATTTT. Supplemented by reference TRBV7-2 and TRBJ1-3, the full variable domain reads GAGVSQSPSNKVTEKGKDVELRCDPISGHTALYWYRQSLGQGLEFLIYFQGNSAPDKSGLPSDRFSAERTGGSVSTLTIQRTQQEDSAVYLCASSSLRGNTIYFGEGSWLTVV.

V gene TRBV11-2 combines with J gene TRBJ2-2, with 14 nucleotides matching TRBD2. CDR3 length: 19 amino acids. V gave up 5 bases and J gave up 5 bases; unmatched junction bases: 13. Germline lookup yields CDR1 SGHAT and CDR2 FQNNGV. CDR3 region: CASSRGQGLAGEGTGELFF. The CDR3 nucleotides are TGTGCCAGCAGCCGAGGGCAGGGACTAGCGGGGGAGGGAACCGGGGAGCTGTTTTTT.

The chain is built from TRBV27 and TRBJ2-1; TRBD2 matches 7 bases. The ends lost 8 bases at V and 4 bases at J; junction bases unmatched: 11. This CDR3 contains 15 residues. The germline CDR1 and CDR2 sequences are MNHEY and SMNVEV (reference sequence). Written as DNA, the CDR3 is TGTGCCAGCGCGATTGGGGCTAGCGGTTACAATGAGCAGTTCTTC. It codes for CASAIGASGYNEQFF.

The J gene is TRBJ2-2, the V gene TRBV7-3; 7 bases align to TRBD1. V lost 5 bases to trimming and J lost 6 bases; unmatched junction nucleotides: 12. The CDR3 runs 16 residues. Germline V gives CDR1 SGHTA, CDR2 FQGTGA. In DNA, the CDR3 is TGTGCCAGCAGCATACATCGTGACAGGGTTGCCGGGGAGCTGTTTTTT. It translates to CASSIHRDRVAGELFF. The variable domain in full, with the rest retrieved from reference TRBV7-3 and TRBJ2-2, is GAGVSQTPSNKVTEKGKYVELRCDPISGHTALYWYRQSLGQGPEFLIYFQGTGAADDSGLPNDRFFAVRPEGSVSTLKIQRTERGDSAVYLCASSIHRDRVAGELFFGEGSRLTVL.

J is TRBJ1-1 and V is TRBV7-9; 7 bases are shared with TRBD1. The CDR3 has 15 amino acids. The germline CDR1 and CDR2 sequences are SEHNR and FQNEAQ (reference sequence). V gave up 1 base and J gave up 2 bases; unmatched junction bases: 4. The DNA for the CDR3 is TGTGCCAGCAGCTTAGTGGGACAGTCAAACACTGAAGCTTTCTTT. Translated: CASSLVGQSNTEAFF.

This clone was detected only once. CDR3 bases: TGTGCCAGCGGGGTTCCGGGGTACACTGAAGCTTTCTTT. Amino acid sequence: CASGVPGYTEAFF. The J gene is TRBJ1-1, the V gene TRBV27; D unresolved. The V gene lost 8 bases and the J gene lost 3 bases, with 13 bases spanning the gap. The germline V gene encodes CDR1 MNHEY and CDR2 SMNVEV (reference sequence). There are 13 residues in the CDR3.

This clone was detected only a few times. The rearrangement uses TRBV6-4 and TRBJ1-5, with 11 bases fitting TRBD1. This CDR3 has 16 residues. Trimming at V came to 5 bases and at J to 2 bases, leaving 5 bases not matched to a gene. CDR1 is MRHNA, CDR2 SNTAGT, per germline. This CDR3 is CASSRTGGDGNQPQHF. The CDR3 bases are TGTGCCAGCAGTCGGACAGGGGGCGACGGCAATCAGCCCCAGCATTTT.

This clone was detected only once. The chain has TRBV5-1 and TRBJ2-7; 12 bases are a match to TRBD1. This CDR3 comprises 16 residues. Germline V CDR1 and CDR2: SGHRS, YFSETQ. The junction had 9 bases not matched to a gene; V was cut back by 4 bases and J by 4 bases. For the CDR3, the DNA is TGCGCCAGCAGCCCACGGTGGGACAGGGGGCCGTACGAGCAGTACTTC. It specifies CASSPRWDRGPYEQYF.

This clone showed up just once. V usage is TRBV7-2 and J usage is TRBJ2-5; perhaps TRBD1 as D (5 bases). Germline CDR1 reads SGHTA; CDR2 reads FQGNSA. Trimming shortened V by 8 bases and J by 0 bases, and 22 bases separated the two germline ends. This CDR3 contains 17 residues. The CDR3 protein is CASSSQTDISYQETQYF. CDR3 coding DNA: TGTGCCAGCTCGTCTCAAACGGACATATCGTACCAAGAGACCCAGTACTTC.

This chain uses TRBV9 with TRBJ2-3, with 8 bases identical to TRBD2. Germline assignment: CDR1 SGDLS and CDR2 YYNGEE. This CDR3 has 16 amino acids. V lost 0 bases to trimming and J lost 5 bases; unmatched junction nucleotides: 8. CDR3 bases: TGTGCCAGCAGCGTAGATGCAGCGGGAGTAAAAGATACGCAGTATTTT. Its protein product is CASSVDAAGVKDTQYF.